This entry lists 24 T cell receptor beta chains sequenced from one sample in a study of graft-versus-host responses after intestinal transplantation. Using immunoSEQ multiplex PCR, the repertoire was profiled, and TCRdb retains in-frame clones only, with some absent. The sample yields about 120,000 clones, 85% to 95% seen once. Their recognized antigens are unknown. The material was unstimulated CD8+ T cells sorted from spleen or lymph node cells, obtained before intestinal transplant. Receptor source: a human donor who received an intestinal transplant.

V usage is TRBV7-9 and J usage is TRBJ2-5; perhaps D is TRBD1 or TRBD2 (5 bases each). The CDR3 consists of 13 residues. Per germline, CDR1 SEHNR and CDR2 FQNEAQ (reference sequence). V gave up 5 bases and J gave up 0 bases, with 7 bases separating them. The CDR3 DNA reads TGTGCCAGCAGCCCGGGACACCAAGAGACCCAGTACTTC. Translation gives CASSPGHQETQYF.

The gene calls are TRBV4-1 and TRBJ2-3; 9 bases are shared with TRBD2. Germline assignment: CDR1 MGHRA and CDR2 YSYEKL. This CDR3 is built from 15 residues. Unmatched junction bases numbered 9, after V lost 4 bases and J lost 7 bases. The DNA of the CDR3 is TGCGCCAGCAGCCCCAAAGCGGGGGGCCGTTATACGCAGTATTTT. Translation: CASSPKAGGRYTQYF.

The chain couples TRBV5-6 to TRBJ2-7; tentative D call: TRBD1 (5 bases). Germline V gene lookup returns CDR1 SGHDT and CDR2 YYEEEE. The V end lost 2 bases, the J end lost 1 base, and 10 bases lay between the germline ends. The CDR3 loop spans 14 amino acids. CDR3 sequence reads: CASSLSYRSYEQYF. The CDR3 DNA sequence: TGTGCCAGCAGCTTAAGTTACAGGTCCTACGAGCAGTACTTC.

The chain carries TRBV7-6 and TRBJ1-4; D perhaps matches TRBD1 (6 bases). Per the germline V gene, CDR1 is SGHVS and CDR2 is FNYEAQ. This CDR3 comprises 15 residues. V was pared by 1 base and J by 4 bases, with 10 bases between. CDR3 coding DNA: TGTGCCAGCAGCTTAGGACAGGACCATAATGAAAAACTGTTTTTT. Protein: CASSLGQDHNEKLFF.

The CDR3 protein is CASSYSTGSGLSQFF. In DNA form, the CDR3 reads TGTGCCAGCAGTTACTCGACGGGTAGCGGGTTATCGCAGTTCTTC. This sequence joins TRBV6-5 and TRBJ2-1; 7 bases are a match to TRBD2. Losses at the gene ends were 0 bases for V and 12 bases for J; bases not matched to a gene: 11. The length of the CDR3 is 15 residues. Germline CDR1 and CDR2: MNHEY and SVGAGI.

The chain has TRBV28 and TRBJ2-7; a possible D gene is TRBD2 (6 bases). CDR1 is MDHEN, CDR2 SYDVKM, per germline. V was clipped by 3 bases and J by 6 bases, with 18 bases between them. The length of the CDR3 is 15 residues. This chain's CDR3 is CASSFTSGGFTEQYF. The CDR3, as DNA: TGTGCCAGCAGTTTTACCTCCGGGGGTTTCACCGAGCAGTACTTC.

The chain is built from TRBV7-8 and TRBJ1-4; no clear D gene. Trimming shortened V by 5 bases and J by 3 bases, and 19 bases separated the two germline ends. The CDR3 runs 17 residues. Germline V lookup: CDR1 SGHVS, CDR2 FQNEAQ. The CDR3 DNA is TGTGCCAGCAGCCCCCGGGCCAGGCATGTGGCTAATGAAAAACTGTTTTTT. Its translation: CASSPRARHVANEKLFF.

J is TRBJ2-7 and V is TRBV9; 14 positions agree with TRBD2. Germline V gene lookup returns CDR1 SGDLS and CDR2 YYNGEE. The CDR3 totals 16 residues. V lost 4 bases and J lost 3; bases outside the gene matches: 6. The CDR3 DNA sequence: TGTGCCAGCAGCTCCAGCGGGACTAGCGGGAGCTACGAGCAGTACTTC. It yields the protein CASSSSGTSGSYEQYF.

CDR3 sequence reads: CASSLSRPGAGGYTF. The CDR3 DNA reads as TGTGCCAGCAGTCTATCCCGTCCAGGGGCGGGAGGCTACACCTTC. The chain recombines TRBV28 with TRBJ1-2, with D possibly matching TRBD1 (6 bases). Germline V CDR1 and CDR2: MDHEN, SYDVKM. The V end was cut by 5 bases, the J end by 8 bases, with 21 bases between. The CDR3 is made up of 15 amino acids.

The V call is TRBV7-6, the J call TRBJ2-6, with D hard to call. Trimming pared 4 bases from V and 2 bases from J, leaving 12 bases between. The CDR3 is 16 residues long. The germline gives CDR1 SGHVS, CDR2 FNYEAQ. The CDR3 DNA sequence: TGTGCCAGCAGCTCGCGACCTGTAGCTGGGGCCAACGTCCTGACTTTC. Its translation: CASSSRPVAGANVLTF.

This chain connects TRBV4-1 to TRBJ2-3; TRBD2 matches at 15 bases. Unmatched junction bases numbered 6, after V lost 2 bases and J lost 0 bases. The CDR3 loop spans 19 amino acids. Germline V gene sequence: CDR1 MGHRA, CDR2 YSYEKL. The CDR3 bases are TGCGCCAGCAGCCAAACTACCGGGACTAGCGGGAGGAGCACAGATACGCAGTATTTT. Translating it yields CASSQTTGTSGRSTDTQYF.

CDR3 bases: TGTGCCACCAGCAGAGGGACTAGCGGGAGGGATGAGCAGTTCTTC. This codes for CATSRGTSGRDEQFF. The rearrangement links TRBV15 to TRBJ2-1; 15 bases agree with TRBD2. Germline trimming cut 1 base from V and 8 bases from J; bases unmatched to any gene: 0. CDR3 size: 15 residues. Looked up from germline, CDR1 is LNHNV and CDR2 is YYDKDF (reference sequence).

The gene calls are TRBV5-6 and TRBJ1-5; D ambiguous. The CDR3 has 14 residues. V shed 1 base and J shed 5 bases, with 10 bases lying between them. The germline gives CDR1 SGHDT, CDR2 YYEEEE. The CDR3 nucleotides are TGTGCCAGCAGCTTGAGGGCAGGACATCAGCCCCAGCATTTT. It translates to CASSLRAGHQPQHF.

V is TRBV4-1 and J is TRBJ2-1; TRBD2 matches at 7 bases. V was clipped by 0 bases and J by 8 bases; unmatched bases: 1. CDR3 size: 13 residues. Germline-derived CDR1 and CDR2 are MGHRA and YSYEKL. CDR3 coding DNA: TGCGCCAGCAGCCAAGATGGGGGGGATGAGCAGTTCTTC. It codes for CASSQDGGDEQFF.

The V call is TRBV28, the J call TRBJ1-1; D uncertain. V was cut by 3 bases and J by 1 base, with 12 bases left in between. CDR3 length: 15 residues. The germline V gene encodes CDR1 MDHEN and CDR2 SYDVKM. The chain's CDR3 is CASSFIYSRNTEAFF. The CDR3 nucleotides are TGTGCCAGCAGTTTCATTTACAGCAGGAACACTGAAGCTTTCTTT.

The chain is built from TRBV10-3 and TRBJ2-1; D call uncertain. This CDR3 is built from 12 residues. CDR1 is ENHRY, CDR2 SYGVKD, per germline. The V end was cut by 2 bases, the J end by 3 bases, with 2 bases between. The CDR3 DNA follows: TGTGCCATCAGTGAGAGCTACAATGAGCAGTTCTTC. It specifies CAISESYNEQFF.

This clone occurred a few times. The chain couples TRBV7-9 to TRBJ1-2; 7 bases agree with TRBD1. V dropped 4 bases and J dropped 9; count of bases not matched to a gene: 14. CDR3 size: 15 residues. Looked up from germline, CDR1 is SEHNR and CDR2 is FQNEAQ (reference sequence). DNA of the CDR3: TGTGCCAGCAGCTCCTCCCCGGGACAGTCTGGGAGCTACACCTTC. This translates into CASSSSPGQSGSYTF.

The chain combines TRBV19 with TRBJ2-1, with 9 positions matching TRBD2. CDR3 length: 15 residues. Looked up from germline, CDR1 is LNHDA and CDR2 is SQIVND (reference sequence). J lost 5 bases, V lost 1 base, and 3 bases had no gene match. CDR3 protein: CASSIVTSGDNEQFF. CDR3 bases: TGTGCCAGTAGTATAGTGACTAGCGGCGACAATGAGCAGTTCTTC.

The V and J genes are TRBV11-2 and TRBJ2-7; a weak D match, TRBD1 (6 bases). With 2 bases removed from V and 1 base from J, the gap between germline ends came to 12 bases. The CDR3 runs to 15 residues. Germline values: CDR1 SGHAT, CDR2 FQNNGV. CDR3 amino acids: CASSLYEDSSYEQYF. CDR3 nucleotide sequence: TGTGCCAGCAGCTTATACGAGGACAGTTCCTACGAGCAGTACTTC.

In nucleotides, the CDR3 is TGTGCCAGCAGCTTGCCCACGGCGGCAAGCGAGCAGTACTTC. This codes for CASSLPTAASEQYF. The rearrangement uses TRBV5-4 and TRBJ2-5, with D hard to call. The J call is doubtful: the DNA matches TRBJ2-7 better. CDR1 and CDR2 (germline): SGHNT, YYREEE (reference sequence). There are 14 residues in the CDR3.

A few counts support this clone. V and J are TRBV4-1 and TRBJ2-7, with D uncertain. Trimming stripped 1 base from V and 5 bases from J, with 12 bases between. This CDR3 region has 14 residues. The germline V gene encodes CDR1 MGHRA and CDR2 YSYEKL. The CDR3 loop reads CASSQAPGFDEQYF. For the CDR3, the DNA is TGCGCCAGCAGCCAAGCGCCGGGTTTCGACGAGCAGTACTTC.

This sequence joins TRBV6-5 and TRBJ2-2; TRBD2 aligns across 7 bases. CDR3 length: 15 amino acids. Germline assignment: CDR1 MNHEY and CDR2 SVGAGI. V gave up 6 bases and J gave up 0 bases; unmatched junction bases: 4. The CDR3, as DNA: TGTGCCAGCAGACGACTAGCTGCGAACACCGGGGAGCTGTTTTTT. Translating it yields CASRRLAANTGELFF.

This chain connects TRBV19 to TRBJ2-2; D is unclear. This CDR3 contains 15 residues. Germline loops: CDR1 LNHDA, CDR2 SQIVND (reference sequence). V was pared by 6 bases and J by 1 base, with 12 bases between. CDR3 sequence (DNA): TGTGCCAGTAGCCTCAGGAGTCTGAACACCGGGGAGCTGTTTTTT. As protein: CASSLRSLNTGELFF.

CDR3 in DNA: TGTGCCAGCAGCTTAGACGGGAAATACGAGCAGTACTTC. It is translated as CASSLDGKYEQYF. The chain recombines TRBV13 with TRBJ2-7; a weak D match, TRBD2 (5 bases). The CDR3 extends over 13 amino acids. The germline CDR1 and CDR2 sequences are PRHDT and FYEKMQ (reference sequence). Trimming shortened V by 1 base and J by 4 bases, and 8 bases separated the two germline ends.